These 22 T cell receptor beta chains were all obtained from the same sample, sequenced in a study of blood T cell repertoires in COVID-19. The table came from immunoSEQ multiplex PCR; TCRdb's copy has only in-frame clones and leaves some out. The sample lists about 250,000 clones; over 75% were seen once. The sample taken for sequencing was peripheral blood. Every receptor here comes from a woman aged 30 to 39 with acute or convalescent COVID-19.

J is TRBJ2-2 and V is TRBV4-2; a weak D match, TRBD2 (6 bases). V lost 2 bases and J 6 bases, leaving 10 bases between the germline ends. CDR3 length: 14 residues. Germline values: CDR1 LGHNA, CDR2 YNFKEQ. The CDR3, as DNA: TGTGCCAGCAGCCAATCGACTAGTGCCGGGGAGCTGTTTTTT. Its protein product is CASSQSTSAGELFF.

The rearrangement uses TRBV7-8 and TRBJ2-2, with 7 bases lining up with TRBD1. The CDR3 runs to 16 residues. The V gene's germline CDR1 is SGHVS and CDR2 FQNEAQ. With 5 bases clipped from V and 0 bases from J, the junction kept 6 bases outside the gene matches. CDR3 in amino acids: CASSARTGANTGELFF. The CDR3 bases are TGTGCCAGCAGCGCCAGGACAGGAGCGAACACCGGGGAGCTGTTTTTT.

The chain links TRBV6-5 to TRBJ2-7; 8 nucleotides align to TRBD1. The V and J ends lost 6 bases and 3 bases, in that order; junction bases with no gene match: 7. This CDR3 has 14 amino acids. Per germline, CDR1 MNHEY and CDR2 SVGAGI. DNA of the CDR3: TGTGCCAGCAGACGGACAGGGTCTCTCTACGAGCAGTACTTC. This codes for CASRRTGSLYEQYF.

This chain joins TRBV19 and TRBJ2-5, with 10 nucleotides matching TRBD1. Germline CDR1 LNHDA, CDR2 SQIVND (reference sequence). The trim removed 7 bases at V and 4 bases at J, leaving 9 bases unmatched. This CDR3 has 15 amino acids. This CDR3 is CASTNRRTGGETQYF. CDR3 bases: TGTGCCAGTACCAATCGGCGGACAGGGGGAGAGACCCAGTACTTC.

V gene TRBV7-9 combines with J gene TRBJ2-3; TRBD2 is a possible D gene (5 bases). Trimming stripped 10 bases from V and 2 bases from J, with 16 bases between. CDR3 length equals 14 residues. Germline CDR1 reads SEHNR; CDR2 reads FQNEAQ (reference sequence). CDR3 amino acids: CATLVGADTDTQYF. The CDR3 nucleotides are TGTGCCACCTTGGTCGGAGCGGACACAGATACGCAGTATTTT.

The table lists this clone with a few counts. This rearrangement joins TRBV27 to TRBJ2-7, with 8 bases fitting TRBD1. The ends lost 5 bases at V and 3 bases at J; junction bases unmatched: 12. CDR1 and CDR2 (germline): MNHEY, SMNVEV (reference sequence). CDR3 length equals 16 residues. DNA of the CDR3: TGTGCCAGCAGTCCTCTACCCGGACAGGGAGGCTACGAGCAGTACTTC. Translated: CASSPLPGQGGYEQYF.

V gene TRBV9 combines with J gene TRBJ1-1, with 8 positions matching TRBD1. CDR1 is SGDLS and CDR2 is YYNGEE in the germline V gene. This CDR3 has 15 amino acids. V shed 0 bases and J 3 bases; nucleotides not matched to a gene: 4. The CDR3 coding sequence is TGTGCCAGCAGCGTAGGTGTACAGGGGGACACTGAAGCTTTCTTT. Amino acids: CASSVGVQGDTEAFF.

The chain joins TRBV19 to TRBJ1-5, with 10 bases identical to TRBD1. The CDR3 totals 16 residues. V dropped 3 bases and J dropped 1; count of bases not matched to a gene: 3. CDR1 and CDR2 from the germline V gene are LNHDA and SQIVND (reference sequence). CDR3 loop: CASSIGDRGSNQPQHF. In DNA, the CDR3 is TGTGCCAGTAGTATCGGGGACAGGGGAAGCAATCAGCCCCAGCATTTT. Full variable domain (missing parts from reference TRBV19 and TRBJ1-5): DGGITQSPKYLFRKEGQNVTLSCEQNLNHDAMYWYRQDPGQGLRLIYYSQIVNDFQKGDIAEGYSVSREKKESFPLTVTSAQKNPTAFYLCASSIGDRGSNQPQHFGDGTRLSIL.

The V and J genes are TRBV29-1 and TRBJ2-3, with D possibly being TRBD1 (5 bases). Trimming removed 6 bases at V and 2 bases at J, with 18 bases between. Germline CDR1 SQVTM, CDR2 ANQGSEA. This CDR3 has 15 residues. The CDR3 protein is CSVDNDVYPTDTQYF. In DNA form, the CDR3 reads TGCAGCGTGGACAACGATGTGTATCCCACAGATACGCAGTATTTT.

The V and J genes are TRBV21-1 and TRBJ2-6; TRBD2 reflects the table's D call only, with no check against the DNA. TRBV21-1 is a recognized pseudogene. CDR3 size: 17 residues. CDR3 sequence (DNA): TGTGCCAGCAGCAAAGCGGGAGGGGGACCTGGGGCCAACGTCCTGACTTTC. Amino acids: CASSKAGGGPGANVLTF.

This chain links TRBV18 with TRBJ1-3, with D perhaps matching TRBD1 (5 bases). V was cut by 3 bases and J by 0 bases, with 15 bases left in between. CDR3 length: 17 residues. In germline, CDR1 is KGHSH, CDR2 LQKENI. In DNA form, the CDR3 reads TGTGCCAGCTCACCCTTCCCGGGGGAGATCTCTGGAAACACCATATATTTT. Amino acid sequence: CASSPFPGEISGNTIYF.

V gene TRBV6-5 combines with J gene TRBJ2-6; perhaps TRBD2 as D (5 bases). Per germline, CDR1 MNHEY and CDR2 SVGAGI. This CDR3 contains 15 residues. The V gene lost 3 bases and the J gene lost 2 bases, with 8 bases spanning the gap. CDR3 in DNA: TGTGCCAGCAGTTATGAGGAGGCTGGGGCCAACGTCCTGACTTTC. This codes for CASSYEEAGANVLTF.

As for this clone: This sample includes further DNA sequences coding for the same CDR3. The chain has TRBV30 and TRBJ2-7, with a weak D call TRBD1 (6 bases). V was trimmed by 3 bases and J by 2 bases, leaving 8 bases between them. The CDR3 contains 12 residues. Germline V lookup: CDR1 GTSNPN, CDR2 SVGIG (reference sequence). CDR3 nucleotides: TGTGCCTGGAGCACAGGGACCTACGAGCAGTACTTC. This gives the protein CAWSTGTYEQYF.

The chain employs TRBV7-9 and TRBJ2-1; 8 bases match TRBD2. After removal of 5 bases from V and 3 bases from J, the junction contained 3 bases not matched to a gene. The CDR3 loop spans 14 amino acids. Germline CDR1 reads SEHNR; CDR2 reads FQNEAQ (reference sequence). CDR3 in amino acids: CASSPGLDYNEQFF. The CDR3 DNA reads TGTGCCAGCAGCCCGGGACTAGACTACAATGAGCAGTTCTTC.

This clone was seen a few times. V and J are TRBV5-4 and TRBJ2-7; 8 bases fit TRBD2. This CDR3 contains 14 residues. Germline CDR1 is SGHNT and CDR2 is YYREEE (reference sequence). The V gene end was trimmed by 5 bases and the J gene end by 6 bases; junction bases not matched to a gene: 10. The CDR3 protein is CASSRGAGGPEQYF. The CDR3 coding sequence is TGTGCCAGCAGTCGGGGGGCGGGAGGCCCCGAGCAGTACTTC.

Remarks on this clone: Other DNA sequences in the sample encode the same CDR3. The chain couples TRBV5-4 to TRBJ2-3; weak D call: TRBD2 (5 bases). Deletions cut 2 bases from V and 0 bases from J, with 7 bases between. The CDR3 is 14 residues long. Germline assignment: CDR1 SGHNT and CDR2 YYREEE (reference sequence). The CDR3 DNA follows: TGTGCCAGCAGCTTCGGACTTAGCACAGATACGCAGTATTTT. Its protein is CASSFGLSTDTQYF.

The V call is TRBV27, the J call TRBJ1-4; 8 bases agree with TRBD1. With V trimmed by 6 bases and J by 4 bases, 25 bases remained unmatched. Germline CDR1 reads MNHEY; CDR2 reads SMNVEV (reference sequence). The CDR3 has 21 amino acids. CDR3 coding DNA: TGTGCCAGCAGCCGATCCTCCCGACAGGGGCAACCTTTGGGGTATAATGAAAAACTGTTTTTT. It translates to CASSRSSRQGQPLGYNEKLFF.

This clone was seen only once. The chain links TRBV15 to TRBJ2-7, with TRBD2 identical over 10 bases. The CDR3 extends over 16 amino acids. Germline V gene sequence: CDR1 LNHNV, CDR2 YYDKDF (reference sequence). V lost 4 bases, J lost 1 base, and 7 bases stayed unmatched. This chain's CDR3 is CATSKEASGGSYEQYF. The CDR3 DNA is TGTGCCACCAGCAAAGAGGCTAGCGGGGGTTCCTACGAGCAGTACTTC.

This chain joins TRBV5-1 and TRBJ2-3, with D unclear. Germline-derived CDR1 and CDR2 are SGHRS and YFSETQ. The CDR3 extends over 15 amino acids. With 2 bases removed from V and 1 base from J, the gap between germline ends came to 11 bases. Here the CDR3 reads CASSFNYPRTDTQYF. The CDR3 region has the DNA TGCGCCAGCAGCTTTAACTATCCTCGCACAGATACGCAGTATTTT.

The chain couples TRBV20-1 to TRBJ2-1; TRBD1 agrees at 8 bases. Germline assignment: CDR1 DFQATT and CDR2 SNEGSKA (reference sequence). The CDR3 has 13 residues. After removal of 3 bases from V and 7 bases from J, the junction contained 5 bases not matched to a gene. CDR3 protein: CSASIQGANEQFF. The CDR3 DNA sequence: TGCAGTGCTAGTATTCAGGGGGCAAATGAGCAGTTCTTC.

This clone was counted between two and nine times. The chain has TRBV30 and TRBJ1-1, with a tentative D call TRBD1 (5 bases). CDR1 is GTSNPN and CDR2 is SVGIG in the germline V gene (reference sequence). V dropped 0 bases and J dropped 5 bases, with 10 bases sitting between them. The CDR3 consists of 13 residues. The CDR3 DNA sequence: TGTGCCTGGAGTGTAGGGCAGGGTACTGAAGCTTTCTTT. This translates into CAWSVGQGTEAFF.

The chain uses TRBV4-3 and TRBJ2-2; 7 bases agree with TRBD2. This CDR3 is built from 19 residues. V was pared by 0 bases and J by 5 bases, with 15 bases of the junction left unmatched. Germline CDR1 reads LGHNA; CDR2 reads YSLEER. The chain's CDR3 is CASSQERVSGTPKTGELFF. CDR3 sequence (DNA): TGCGCCAGCAGCCAAGAGAGGGTCAGCGGGACCCCTAAGACCGGGGAGCTGTTTTTT.